This TCR beta chain derives from a study of T cells after yellow fever vaccination. At the level of the study: SMART-Seq v4 Ultra Low Input prepared libraries from low-cell fractions. Points from the study as a whole: Abundant clonotypes from the bulk population could have been carried over as contaminants into FACS-sorted repertoires. Clonotype sharing between CD4 and CD8 compartments was small. Post-booster repertoires contained most primary-vaccination clones again (approximately 97% CD4, 85% to 90% CD8).

Details on this clonotype: Its antigen is undetermined.

Germline V gene data show CDR1 as SGHKS and CDR2 as YYEKEE (reference sequence). This CDR3 contains 17 residues. Trimming at V came to 3 bases and at J to 7 bases, leaving 9 bases not matched to a gene. TCRdb re-called the 5' RACE reads through MiXCR, storing one row per CDR3 protein. The table has under 700,000 distinct CDR3 sequences, approximately 16% seen once. The chain couples TRBV5-5 to TRBJ2-1; 14 nucleotides match TRBD2. This sequence was found in a young man who received the YFV17D yellow fever vaccine. Sequencing was performed on PBMCs, taken 5 to 6 days after the first yellow fever vaccination. DNA of the CDR3: TGTGCCAGCAGCTCGGGACTAGCGGGGGAAAGTGGGAATGAGCAGTTCTTC. This sequence encodes CASSSGLAGESGNEQFF.